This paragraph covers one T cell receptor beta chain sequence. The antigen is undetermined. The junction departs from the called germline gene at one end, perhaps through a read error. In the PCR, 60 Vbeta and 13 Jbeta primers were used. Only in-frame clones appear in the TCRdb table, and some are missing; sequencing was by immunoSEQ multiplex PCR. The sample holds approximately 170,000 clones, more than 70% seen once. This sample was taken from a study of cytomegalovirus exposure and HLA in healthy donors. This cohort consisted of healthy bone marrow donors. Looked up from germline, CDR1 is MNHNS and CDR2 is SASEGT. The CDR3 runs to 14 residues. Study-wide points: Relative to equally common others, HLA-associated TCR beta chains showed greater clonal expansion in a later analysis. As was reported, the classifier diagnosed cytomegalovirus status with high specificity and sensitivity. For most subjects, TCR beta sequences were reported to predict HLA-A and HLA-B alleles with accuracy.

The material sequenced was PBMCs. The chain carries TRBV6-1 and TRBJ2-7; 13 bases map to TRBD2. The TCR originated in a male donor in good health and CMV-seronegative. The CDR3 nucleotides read TGTGCCAGCAGTACTAGCGGGAGGGGGTTCGAGCAGTGCTTC. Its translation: CASSTSGRGFEQCF.